This TCR beta chain was recorded in a study of graft-versus-host responses after intestinal transplantation. Study in general: Recipients had multivisceral, liver-intestinal, or isolated intestinal transplants. Anti-thymocyte globulin was used for induction in all recipients, who then took tacrolimus and steroids for approximately 3 years. Study results and limitations: Individuals who had graft-donor T cell macrochimerism had allografts that showed high graft-versus-host to host-versus-graft clonal ratios.

As to this clone: Its antigen is not known.

Method: immunoSEQ multiplex PCR; TCRdb's copy keeps in-frame clones and lacks some. The repertoire holds around 100,000 clones, with over 85% as singletons. The V end was cut by 5 bases, the J end by 0 bases, with 10 bases between. The CDR3 consists of 14 residues. The germline V gene encodes CDR1 MNHEY and CDR2 SVGAGI. The sequence came from a human donor who received an intestinal transplant. The specimen comprised unstimulated CD8+ T cells sorted from spleen or lymph node cells, sampled before intestinal transplant. J is TRBJ2-5 and V is TRBV6-5; TRBD2 is a possible D gene (6 bases). The CDR3 DNA is TGTGCCAGCAGTGGGGGGTCCAACCAAGAGACCCAGTACTTC. This gives the protein CASSGGSNQETQYF.